This is a list of T cell receptor beta chains from one sample in a study of blood T cell repertoires in COVID-19. Clones were sequenced by immunoSEQ multiplex PCR, and TCRdb holds only the in-frame ones, with some missing. Of a few hundred thousand clones in the sample, around 82% were seen once. What was sequenced was peripheral blood. These receptors came from a person aged 65 to 85 with COVID-19, enrolled during active disease. The CDR3 runs from the conserved cysteine through the conserved F or W. A D gene is named only where the DNA matches it firmly. Clone size is shown for a subset of rows, as once, few, many or a class of expanded clone.

abundance	v_gene	j_gene	d_gene	CDR3aa
NA	TRBV19	TRBJ2-1	TRBD2	CASSIDKGLAGLNEQFF
once	TRBV28	TRBJ2-7	NA	CASSLPGGHEQYF
NA	TRBV28	TRBJ1-2	TRBD1	CASSPSGTGGAGSNYGYTF
NA	TRBV12-1	TRBJ1-1	NA	CASSSETGTGVTNTEAFF
NA	TRBV6-5	TRBJ1-1	NA	CASTLGGRDTEAFF
NA	TRBV19	TRBJ2-2	NA	CAVGWGPTGTGELFF
NA	TRBV5-1	TRBJ2-5	NA	CASSLALGQETQYF
NA	TRBV6-5	TRBJ1-4	TRBD1	CASSETGDWYEKLFF
NA	TRBV18	TRBJ2-7	NA	CASSPNPGDEQYF
NA	TRBV24-1	TRBJ2-2	NA	CATPLPGGPVTGELFF
many	TRBV5-4	TRBJ2-5	NA	CASSLQRETQYF
NA	TRBV7-2	TRBJ2-7	NA	CASSLTFGGWGPYEQYF
NA	TRBV7-8	TRBJ1-2	NA	CASSLAIGLRAGDYTF
NA	TRBV6-5	TRBJ1-5	NA	CASRAQGLQPQHF
once	TRBV6-6	TRBJ2-7	TRBD1	CATATGTGWYEQYF
NA	TRBV14	TRBJ2-1	NA	CASSKLGGSYNEQFF
NA	TRBV7-6	TRBJ2-5	TRBD2	CASSPFGTSGRRLGETQYF
NA	TRBV9	TRBJ1-2	NA	CASSDDTGKPNYGYTF